This entry lists 8 T cell receptor beta chains sequenced from one sample in a study of OX40 agonist ivuxolimab in advanced cancers. Profiling relied on immunoSEQ multiplex PCR, and the TCRdb table lists in-frame clones only, not all of them. This table has 33,000 or so clones, just under 80% appearing once. The sample in question was CD4+ or CD8+ T cells sorted from blood, obtained in a trial of the OX40 agonist ivuxolimab. The receptors were sampled from an adult with an advanced solid tumor such as melanoma, head and neck, liver or kidney cancer.

The chain is built from TRBV28 and TRBJ1-6; TRBD1 aligns across 8 bases. After removal of 6 bases from V and 7 bases from J, the junction contained 5 bases not matched to a gene. CDR3 length equals 14 residues. Germline assignment: CDR1 MDHEN and CDR2 SYDVKM. This CDR3 is CASRLTGVNSPLHF. The CDR3 DNA reads as TGTGCCAGCAGATTGACAGGGGTGAATTCACCCCTCCACTTT.

This clone has only a few counts. The rearrangement uses TRBV7-9 and TRBJ2-1; the D is unclear. V lost 5 bases to trimming and J lost 0 bases, with 11 bases between them. Germline V gene data show CDR1 as SEHNR and CDR2 as FQNEAQ (reference sequence). The CDR3 covers 15 residues. CDR3 residues: CASSLLQSSYNEQFF. CDR3 bases: TGTGCCAGCAGCCTACTCCAGAGCTCCTACAATGAGCAGTTCTTC. The variable domain in full, completed from reference TRBV7-9 and TRBJ2-1, reads DTGVSQNPRHKITKRGQNVTFRCDPISEHNRLYWYRQTLGQGPEFLTYFQNEAQLEKSRLLSDRFSAERPKGSFSTLEIQRTEQGDSAMYLCASSLLQSSYNEQFFGPGTRLTVL.

The chain uses TRBV28 and TRBJ1-2; 7 nucleotides line up with TRBD1. The CDR3 runs to 12 residues. Germline lookup yields CDR1 MDHEN and CDR2 SYDVKM. V lost 10 bases to trimming and J lost 8 bases; unmatched junction nucleotides: 10. CDR3 region: CANLHRGKGYTF. Written as DNA, the CDR3 is TGTGCCAACCTCCACAGGGGAAAAGGCTACACCTTC.

This chain uses TRBV9 with TRBJ2-5; the D gene is possibly TRBD1 (8 bases). The CDR3 is 14 residues long. In germline, CDR1 is SGDLS, CDR2 YYNGEE. Trimming took off 1 base at V and 3 bases at J, with 10 bases between the two ends. The CDR3, as DNA: TGTGCCAGCAGCGTAACAGGGGGGGAAGAGACCCAGTACTTC. Translating it yields CASSVTGGEETQYF.

This clone qualifies as medium-sized. The V gene is TRBV2, the J gene TRBJ2-2; D remains ambiguous. Trimming cost V 7 bases and J 4 bases, with 16 bases left between them. The CDR3 totals 15 residues. CDR1 and CDR2 from the germline V gene are SNHLY and FYNNEI. The chain's CDR3 is CASKGSGSITGELFF. The DNA for the CDR3 is TGTGCCAGCAAAGGTAGTGGGTCTATCACCGGGGAGCTGTTTTTT.

V and J are TRBV2 and TRBJ1-1, with 7 bases that match TRBD1. V was clipped by 2 bases and J by 2 bases; unmatched bases: 8. CDR1 is SNHLY, CDR2 FYNNEI, per germline. CDR3 length: 16 residues. Written as DNA, the CDR3 is TGTGCCAGCAGTGAACGACAGGGAACGGCAAACACTGAAGCTTTCTTT. Translated, it gives CASSERQGTANTEAFF.

The V gene is TRBV29-1, the J gene TRBJ2-7, with 10 bases lining up with TRBD1. CDR1 SQVTM and CDR2 ANQGSEA come from the germline V gene. Trimming cost V 7 bases and J 0 bases; bases outside gene matches: 15. This CDR3 spans 17 amino acids. CDR3 sequence: CSASGTGAFKSSYEQYF. The DNA of the CDR3 is TGCAGCGCATCCGGGACAGGGGCCTTTAAGAGCTCCTACGAGCAGTACTTC.

Of note for this clone: The same CDR3 can be traced to other DNA sequences in this sample. V gene TRBV9 combines with J gene TRBJ2-7; no definite D call. From germline, CDR1 is SGDLS and CDR2 YYNGEE. The V end was cut by 3 bases, the J end by 0 bases, with 7 bases between. The CDR3 length is 13 residues. The CDR3 sequence: CASSGTSSYEQYF. The CDR3 coding sequence is TGTGCCAGCAGCGGGACGAGCTCCTACGAGCAGTACTTC.